The text below deals with one T cell receptor (beta chain). This clonotype turned up a few times. It lacks a known antigen. Germline is not matched at one junction end, which may reflect a read error. Library preparation employed multiplex PCR. Instrument on record: Illumina HiSeq 4000. CDR3 regions were amplified by Arm-PCR with iRepertoire HTBI primers to construct TCR beta libraries. PCR products were gel purified before sequencing. In the authors' own workflow: A total of 62 TRBV and more than twelve TRBJ segments were identified across samples and were used for gene usage analysis of CDR3 amino acid clonotypes. COPE and FqMerger were used to merge the filtered high-quality paired reads into contigs. BLAST was used to align contigs to IMGT TRBV, TRBD and TRBJ reference genes, with CDR3 defined following IMGT. Highly expanded clones were defined as clonotypes with a frequency above 0.1%. Shannon entropy served as the measure of repertoire diversity, while the Gini coefficient captured V-J evenness. Clonotypes shared by more than one individual were considered public. The raw public reads went through TCRdb reprocessing: fastp at Q25, MiXCR clone calling, in-frame beta chains kept. Identical CDR3 proteins give one entry, which carries the most common genes and DNA. The authors' filters were not applied to this entry. This sample is represented by about 470,000 distinct CDR3 sequences; under 25% of them were singletons. Roughly 6.9% of the sample is in the top ten clones.

The cysteine opens and the phenylalanine closes a CDR3 of 13 amino acids. Of all the DNA, just the CDR3 is kept, 39 bases in frame from base 1. The germline V gene (reference sequence) supplies CDR1 LGHDT and CDR2 YNNKEL. The time point label here, explained by the study, means: persistent/refractory GD, antithyroid drugs over 5 years with positive TRAb. RNA was extracted from PBMCs in TRIzol for both TCR sequencing and RNA sequencing. Graves' disease was diagnosed according to American Thyroid Association guidelines. Patients for the study were recruited at an endocrinology department in Xi'an, China. Each patient gave 7.5 to 10 milliliters of peripheral blood, collected in an EDTA anticoagulant tube. Ficoll Paque Plus density gradient separation was used to isolate PBMCs, and no further T cell sorting was performed. RNA quality was checked with an Agilent 2100 Bioanalyzer and agarose gel, and concentration with a NanoDrop 2000.

This sample is part of a study of regulatory T cells in long-lasting Graves disease (dated by TCRdb to the early 2020s). Describing the broader study: Persistent Graves' disease was defined as persistently positive TSH receptor autoantibodies together with antithyroid drug treatment for over 5 years. Persistent Graves' disease patients were compared with newly diagnosed Graves' disease patients by peripheral blood TCR sequencing and RNA sequencing. The study took place in China and was registered as a clinical trial. Antithyroid drugs had been taken for approximately 10 years on average by persistent Graves' disease patients in the clinical cohort. A total of some 33 samples were covered by TCR sequencing, comprising some 13 persistent and 20 or so newly diagnosed Graves' disease patients. What the research found in general, with its limitations: The small sample size was acknowledged by the authors as a limitation that may reduce accuracy. Only peripheral blood was studied, because thyroid tissue, the primary lesion, was inaccessible. Lower TCR Shannon entropy and fewer highly expanded clones were observed in persistent Graves' disease patients than in newly diagnosed patients, which suggested clonal expansion. A larger number of public clonotypes was shared among persistent patients (fewer than 3,000) than among newly diagnosed patients (over 850). Persistent disease showed preferential use of TRBV28, TRBJ1-2 and TRBJ2-5, whereas newly diagnosed disease favored TRBV20-1 and TRBJ2-1. Sequencing and analysis were limited to the TCR beta chain.

The origin of this receptor is a female donor with Graves disease. The input for sequencing was peripheral blood mononuclear cells (PBMCs), taken when the disease was refractory, from a patient treated with antithyroid drugs. The V and J segments used are TRBV3-1 and TRBJ1-1, with TRBD1 perhaps the D gene, on 5 matching bases. Here is the DNA: TGTGCCAGCAGGGGGGTGCAGGCCACTCAAGCTTTCTTT. Protein translation: CASRGVQATQAFF.